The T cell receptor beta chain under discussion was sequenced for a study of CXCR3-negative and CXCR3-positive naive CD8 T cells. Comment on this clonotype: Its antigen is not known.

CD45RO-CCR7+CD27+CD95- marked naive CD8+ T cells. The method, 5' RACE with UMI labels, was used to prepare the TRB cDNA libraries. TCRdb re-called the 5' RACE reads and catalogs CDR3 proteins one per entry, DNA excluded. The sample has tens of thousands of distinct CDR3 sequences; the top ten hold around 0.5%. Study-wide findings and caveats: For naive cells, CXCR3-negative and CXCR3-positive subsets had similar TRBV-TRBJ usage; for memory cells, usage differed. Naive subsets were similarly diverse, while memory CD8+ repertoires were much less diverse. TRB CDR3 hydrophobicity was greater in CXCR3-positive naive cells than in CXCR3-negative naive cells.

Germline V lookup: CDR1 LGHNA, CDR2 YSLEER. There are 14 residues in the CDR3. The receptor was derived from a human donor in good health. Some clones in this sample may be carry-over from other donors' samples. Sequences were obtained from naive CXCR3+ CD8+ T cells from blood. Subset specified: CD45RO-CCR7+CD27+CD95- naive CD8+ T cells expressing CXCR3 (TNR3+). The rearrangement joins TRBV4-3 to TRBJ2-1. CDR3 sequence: CASSPGRTYNEQFF.